This T cell receptor (beta chain) appears in the sequencing data of a study of cytomegalovirus exposure and HLA in healthy donors. This CDR3 comprises 15 residues. CDR1 and CDR2 from the germline V gene are MNHEY and SMNVEV (reference sequence). V lost 5 bases to trimming and J lost 1 base; unmatched junction nucleotides: 8. Profiled with immunoSEQ multiplex PCR; TCRdb holds only in-frame clones, not every one. This table holds around 170,000 clones, about 85% found once. The study, taken as a whole, reports: Researchers counted around 180 TCR beta chains as cytomegalovirus-associated.

A word on this clone: Its matching antigen is unknown.

The sequenced sample consisted of PBMCs. The source of this sequence is a man in his late teens or twenties in good health and CMV-seropositive. This chain uses TRBV27 with TRBJ2-7, with 7 positions matching TRBD1. The CDR3 here is CASSPPGQLSYEQYF. For the CDR3, the DNA is TGTGCCAGCAGTCCGCCGGGACAGCTTTCCTACGAGCAGTACTTC.